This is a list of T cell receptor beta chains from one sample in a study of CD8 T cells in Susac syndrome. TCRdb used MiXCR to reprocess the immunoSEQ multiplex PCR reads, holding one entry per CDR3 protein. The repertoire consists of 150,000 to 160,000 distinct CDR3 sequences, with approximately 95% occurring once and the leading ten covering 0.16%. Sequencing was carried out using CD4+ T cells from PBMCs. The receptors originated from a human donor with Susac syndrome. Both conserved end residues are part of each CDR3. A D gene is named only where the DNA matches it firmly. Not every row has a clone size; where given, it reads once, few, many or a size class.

CDR3 protein: CASSIKGLSDTIYF; CDR3 DNA: TGTGCCAGTAGTATCAAGGGTCTTTCGGACACCATATATTTT; clone size: NA; D gene: NA; J gene: TRBJ1-3; V gene: TRBV19
CDR3 protein: CSVIGPGSGYTF; CDR3 DNA: TGCAGTGTCATCGGTCCAGGGAGCGGCTACACCTTC; clone size: NA; D gene: NA; J gene: TRBJ1-2; V gene: TRBV20-1
CDR3 protein: CASSLLIRGDQPQHF; CDR3 DNA: TGTGCCAGCAGTTTATTAATCAGGGGAGACCAGCCCCAGCATTTT; clone size: NA; D gene: NA; J gene: TRBJ1-5; V gene: TRBV27
CDR3 protein: CASSYGTQGRGYGYTF; CDR3 DNA: TGTGCCAGCAGTTACGGGACACAAGGAAGGGGCTATGGCTACACCTTC; clone size: NA; D gene: NA; J gene: TRBJ1-2; V gene: TRBV6-5
CDR3 protein: CASSLPGGSYNEQFF; CDR3 DNA: TGTGCCAGCAGCTTGCCGGGGGGCTCCTACAATGAGCAGTTCTTC; clone size: NA; D gene: TRBD2; J gene: TRBJ2-1; V gene: TRBV5-4
CDR3 protein: CSVAQWDYNTDTQYF; CDR3 DNA: TGCAGCGTTGCCCAATGGGACTACAACACAGATACGCAGTATTTT; clone size: NA; D gene: TRBD2; J gene: TRBJ2-3; V gene: TRBV29-1
CDR3 protein: CSAEDRTGNTIYF; CDR3 DNA: TGCAGTGCTGAAGACAGGACTGGAAACACCATATATTTT; clone size: once; D gene: NA; J gene: TRBJ1-3; V gene: TRBV20-1
CDR3 protein: CASSLKGASLNQPQHF; CDR3 DNA: TGTGCCAGCAGTTTAAAGGGGGCGTCACTGAATCAGCCCCAGCATTTT; clone size: NA; D gene: TRBD1; J gene: TRBJ1-5; V gene: TRBV12-3/TRBV12-4
CDR3 protein: CASSLGRFNSPLHF; CDR3 DNA: TGTGCCAGCAGTTTGGGAAGGTTCAATTCACCCCTCCACTTT; clone size: NA; D gene: NA; J gene: TRBJ1-6; V gene: TRBV12-3/TRBV12-4
CDR3 protein: CAGSKETQYF; CDR3 DNA: TGTGCCGGGTCGAAAGAGACCCAGTACTTC; clone size: NA; D gene: NA; J gene: TRBJ2-5; V gene: TRBV18
CDR3 protein: CATSLGGGGAGDTQYF; CDR3 DNA: TGTGCCACCAGCCTCGGGGGTGGTGGGGCAGGGGATACGCAGTATTTT; clone size: NA; D gene: NA; J gene: TRBJ2-3; V gene: TRBV24-1
CDR3 protein: CASSPFPNSPLHF; CDR3 DNA: TGTGCCAGCAGTCCGTTCCCCAATTCACCCCTCCACTTT; clone size: NA; D gene: NA; J gene: TRBJ1-6; V gene: TRBV12-3/TRBV12-4
CDR3 protein: CASSHGQGRETQYF; CDR3 DNA: TGTGCCAGCAGCCATGGACAGGGTCGGGAGACCCAGTACTTC; clone size: NA; D gene: TRBD1; J gene: TRBJ2-5; V gene: TRBV3-1
CDR3 protein: CASSQRGQQETQYF; CDR3 DNA: TGTGCCAGCAGCCAAAGGGGGCAGCAAGAGACCCAGTACTTC; clone size: NA; D gene: TRBD1; J gene: TRBJ2-5; V gene: TRBV3-1
CDR3 protein: CASSAWASGEQFF; CDR3 DNA: TGTGCCAGCAGTGCCTGGGCTAGCGGTGAGCAGTTCTTC; clone size: NA; D gene: TRBD2; J gene: TRBJ2-1; V gene: TRBV6-2/TRBV6-3
CDR3 protein: CSVEASGGQETQYF; CDR3 DNA: TGCAGCGTTGAGGCTAGCGGGGGGCAAGAGACCCAGTACTTC; clone size: NA; D gene: TRBD2; J gene: TRBJ2-5; V gene: TRBV29-1
CDR3 protein: CSVEGGLDYGYTF; CDR3 DNA: TGCAGCGTTGAAGGAGGGTTGGACTATGGCTACACCTTC; clone size: NA; D gene: NA; J gene: TRBJ1-2; V gene: TRBV29-1
CDR3 protein: CASTRGTYNEQFF; CDR3 DNA: TGTGCCAGCACCCGGGGTACTTACAATGAGCAGTTCTTC; clone size: NA; D gene: NA; J gene: TRBJ2-1; V gene: TRBV14
CDR3 protein: CASSPIRGYTF; CDR3 DNA: TGTGCCAGCAGCCCGATACGAGGCTACACCTTC; clone size: NA; D gene: NA; J gene: TRBJ1-2; V gene: TRBV11-2
CDR3 protein: CASSRRVDIQYF; CDR3 DNA: TGTGCCAGCAGTCGAAGGGTCGACATTCAGTACTTC; clone size: NA; D gene: NA; J gene: TRBJ2-4; V gene: TRBV25-1
CDR3 protein: CSAPAKNTEAFF; CDR3 DNA: TGCAGTGCTCCCGCCAAGAACACTGAAGCTTTCTTT; clone size: NA; D gene: NA; J gene: TRBJ1-1; V gene: TRBV20-1
CDR3 protein: CSATLGVYEQYF; CDR3 DNA: TGCAGTGCTACACTAGGAGTCTACGAGCAGTACTTC; clone size: NA; D gene: NA; J gene: TRBJ2-7; V gene: TRBV20-1
CDR3 protein: CASSQTSGETQYF; CDR3 DNA: TGCGCCAGCAGTCAGACTAGCGGGGAGACCCAGTACTTC; clone size: NA; D gene: TRBD2; J gene: TRBJ2-5; V gene: TRBV5-1
CDR3 protein: CASSQEGLYGYTF; CDR3 DNA: TGTGCCAGCAGCCAAGAGGGGCTCTATGGCTACACCTTC; clone size: NA; D gene: NA; J gene: TRBJ1-2; V gene: TRBV3-1
CDR3 protein: CASSLRQGTTGELFF; CDR3 DNA: TGTGCCAGCAGCTTAAGGCAGGGTACCACCGGGGAGCTGTTTTTT; clone size: NA; D gene: NA; J gene: TRBJ2-2; V gene: TRBV7-8
CDR3 protein: CASSTGGGYTF; CDR3 DNA: TGTGCCAGCAGTACAGGGGGCGGCTACACCTTC; clone size: few; D gene: TRBD1; J gene: TRBJ1-2; V gene: TRBV12-3/TRBV12-4
CDR3 protein: CASSQGTGSMSGYTF; CDR3 DNA: TGTGCCAGCAGCCAAGGGACAGGGTCGATGAGTGGCTACACCTTC; clone size: NA; D gene: TRBD1; J gene: TRBJ1-2; V gene: TRBV3-1
CDR3 protein: CASSFQGSRNTEAFF; CDR3 DNA: TGTGCCAGCAGTTTCCAGGGGTCGAGGAACACTGAAGCTTTCTTT; clone size: NA; D gene: NA; J gene: TRBJ1-1; V gene: TRBV27
CDR3 protein: CASSLAGSGVADTQYF; CDR3 DNA: TGTGCCAGCAGCTTAGCGGGCAGCGGGGTGGCAGATACGCAGTATTTT; clone size: NA; D gene: TRBD2; J gene: TRBJ2-3; V gene: TRBV7-2
CDR3 protein: CSVGKGQRSTEAFF; CDR3 DNA: TGCAGCGTTGGGAAGGGACAGCGATCTACTGAAGCTTTCTTT; clone size: NA; D gene: TRBD1; J gene: TRBJ1-1; V gene: TRBV29-1
CDR3 protein: CASSETIGGYGYTF; CDR3 DNA: TGTGCCAGCAGTGAAACCATAGGAGGCTATGGCTACACCTTC; clone size: NA; D gene: NA; J gene: TRBJ1-2; V gene: TRBV6-1
CDR3 protein: CAISELQEAFF; CDR3 DNA: TGTGCCATCAGTGAGCTACAGGAGGCTTTCTTT; clone size: NA; D gene: NA; J gene: TRBJ1-1; V gene: TRBV10-3
CDR3 protein: CASSPRTGELFF; CDR3 DNA: TGTGCCAGTAGTCCCCGGACCGGGGAGCTGTTTTTT; clone size: NA; D gene: NA; J gene: TRBJ2-2; V gene: TRBV19
CDR3 protein: CASSSGDEQYF; CDR3 DNA: TGTGCCAGCAGTTCCGGCGACGAGCAGTACTTC; clone size: NA; D gene: NA; J gene: TRBJ2-7; V gene: TRBV27
CDR3 protein: CSARQPTGTGSPDTQYF; CDR3 DNA: TGCAGTGCTAGACAGCCGACCGGGACAGGGTCCCCAGATACGCAGTATTTT; clone size: once; D gene: TRBD1; J gene: TRBJ2-3; V gene: TRBV20-1
CDR3 protein: CSARTGEETQYF; CDR3 DNA: TGCAGCGCCCGGACAGGAGAAGAGACCCAGTACTTC; clone size: NA; D gene: TRBD1; J gene: TRBJ2-5; V gene: TRBV29-1
CDR3 protein: CASSVNYEQYF; CDR3 DNA: TGTGCCAGCAGTGTTAATTACGAGCAGTACTTC; clone size: few; D gene: NA; J gene: TRBJ2-7; V gene: TRBV11-1
CDR3 protein: CASSLRLAGANEQFF; CDR3 DNA: TGTGCCAGCAGCTTGCGCCTAGCGGGGGCCAATGAGCAGTTCTTC; clone size: few; D gene: TRBD2; J gene: TRBJ2-1; V gene: TRBV5-6
CDR3 protein: CASSLLGGDPYGYTF; CDR3 DNA: TGTGCCAGTAGTCTCCTTGGAGGGGATCCTTATGGCTACACCTTC; clone size: NA; D gene: NA; J gene: TRBJ1-2; V gene: TRBV19
CDR3 protein: CASSLSSGGAHEQFF; CDR3 DNA: TGTGCCAGCAGCTTAAGTAGCGGGGGGGCACATGAGCAGTTCTTC; clone size: NA; D gene: TRBD2; J gene: TRBJ2-1; V gene: TRBV7-3
CDR3 protein: CASREGAEAQYF; CDR3 DNA: TGCGCCAGCAGAGAGGGGGCCGAGGCGCAGTATTTT; clone size: NA; D gene: TRBD1; J gene: TRBJ2-3; V gene: TRBV5-1
CDR3 protein: CASSSQGNGGYTF; CDR3 DNA: TGTGCCAGCAGTTCCCAGGGGAACGGAGGCTACACCTTC; clone size: NA; D gene: NA; J gene: TRBJ1-2; V gene: TRBV12-3/TRBV12-4
CDR3 protein: CASSLIGLAGGTDTQYF; CDR3 DNA: TGTGCCAGCAGCCTAATAGGACTAGCGGGGGGCACAGATACGCAGTATTTT; clone size: NA; D gene: TRBD2; J gene: TRBJ2-3; V gene: TRBV7-2
CDR3 protein: CASSLDGTGYGYTF; CDR3 DNA: TGTGCCAGCAGCTTGGATGGGACAGGCTATGGCTACACCTTC; clone size: few; D gene: TRBD1; J gene: TRBJ1-2; V gene: TRBV5-6
CDR3 protein: CSARREGGPNTGELFF; CDR3 DNA: TGCAGTGCTAGGAGAGAGGGGGGACCTAACACCGGGGAGCTGTTTTTT; clone size: NA; D gene: NA; J gene: TRBJ2-2; V gene: TRBV20-1
CDR3 protein: CASSSIGTGLNYGYTF; CDR3 DNA: TGTGCCAGCAGTTCTATTGGGACAGGGCTCAACTATGGCTACACCTTC; clone size: NA; D gene: TRBD1; J gene: TRBJ1-2; V gene: TRBV27